A selection of T cell receptor beta chains follows, all from one sample in a study of T cell repertoires in cytomegalovirus infection. TCRdb re-derived calls from the reads in MiXCR, one entry per CDR3 protein. The profile covers 800,000 to 950,000 distinct CDR3 sequences, with around a third appearing a single time and 9.5% to 15% taken by the ten largest. Antigens of these TCRs are unknown. The specimen was cultured CD8+ T cells from PBMCs, collected from culture after CMV antigen stimulation. The origin of the receptors is a human donor in good health (CMV status not recorded). Some clones in this sample may be carry-over from other donors' samples. Each CDR3 is given with its conserved first and last residue.

J gene | V gene | CDR3 protein
TRBJ1-5 | TRBV24-1 | CATGDDQPQHF
TRBJ1-1 | TRBV6-5 | CASRRTGGAYTEAFF
TRBJ2-5 | TRBV27 | CASSLSNRGDYQETQYF
TRBJ1-1 | TRBV6-1 | CASSDTMNTEAFF
TRBJ2-7 | TRBV19 | CASSIASSAYEQYF
TRBJ1-5 | TRBV6-1 | CASSEWLGSNQSQHF
TRBJ2-1 | TRBV19 | CASSGRTGGNEQFF
TRBJ2-7 | TRBV5-1 | CASSLVASGGAFSYEQYF
TRBJ2-1 | TRBV27 | CASSGVELFF
TRBJ2-1 | TRBV7-8 | CASSTGSDEQFF
TRBJ2-1 | TRBV6-1 | CASIRGGGTNEQFF
TRBJ1-2 | TRBV5-8 | CASSSSGTFIGYTF
TRBJ2-1 | TRBV24-1 | CATSDTAGTSGGEQFF
TRBJ1-1 | TRBV7-9 | CASSLGRGRGNTEAFF
TRBJ2-3 | TRBV6-2/TRBV6-3 | CASSYGGTQYF
TRBJ1-2 | TRBV12-5 | CASGLGTTNYGYTF
TRBJ2-1 | TRBV7-2 | CASSFADAYNEQFF
TRBJ2-1 | TRBV7-2 | CASSLDSPSAEQFF
TRBJ1-1 | TRBV10-3 | CAITPGSNTEAFF
TRBJ2-7 | TRBV10-3 | CAISDLDSYEQYF
TRBJ2-1 | TRBV7-6 | CASSPAGGTYNERFF
TRBJ1-1 | TRBV7-3 | CASSLGQGWNTEAFF
TRBJ2-1 | TRBV6-5 | CASGTGQVNEQFF
TRBJ2-1 | TRBV7-9 | CASSLSGQGNYNEQFF
TRBJ1-3 | TRBV7-2 | CASSSDRGDGNTIYF
TRBJ1-1 | TRBV6-2/TRBV6-3 | CASSFLTGIGMNTEAFF
TRBJ2-5 | TRBV6-5 | CASSQGGLEYQETQYF
TRBJ2-7 | TRBV20-1 | CSAGDREAYEQYF
TRBJ2-1 | TRBV4-1 | CASSLIRRRTSGGPPGDEQFF
TRBJ1-5 | TRBV19 | CASSIGRGVNQPQHF
TRBJ2-7 | TRBV7-2 | CASSLEDVSVYEQYF
TRBJ2-1 | TRBV27 | CASSNGLQGVAYNEQFF
TRBJ1-5 | TRBV19 | CASSIGEFRPQHF
TRBJ1-3 | TRBV9 | CASSLGQASGNTIYF
TRBJ1-1 | TRBV3-1 | CASSQEGGAVEAFF